This T cell receptor (beta chain) was retrieved from a study of shared clonotypes between healthy human individuals. Per germline, CDR1 MNHNS and CDR2 SASEGT. V trimming: 4 bases; J trimming: 7 bases; junction bases outside the gene matches: 8. The CDR3 totals 16 residues. Researchers partitioned CD4+ cells into CD45RA+ naive and CD45RA-negative memory subsets. Clones were sequenced by immunoSEQ multiplex PCR, and TCRdb holds only the in-frame ones, with some missing. This repertoire shows roughly 1,100,000 clones, around 74% found once; its top ten account for approximately 1.5%. This sequence was found in a man aged 18 to 30 in good health. The specimen was memory CD4+ T cells sorted from blood. Stated subset: CD45RA-negative fraction. This chain joins TRBV6-1 and TRBJ1-4; 11 bases fit TRBD1. CDR3 sequence: CASSAMGTGGTEKLFF. Written as DNA, the CDR3 is TGTGCCAGCAGTGCCATGGGGACAGGGGGGACTGAAAAACTGTTTTTT.